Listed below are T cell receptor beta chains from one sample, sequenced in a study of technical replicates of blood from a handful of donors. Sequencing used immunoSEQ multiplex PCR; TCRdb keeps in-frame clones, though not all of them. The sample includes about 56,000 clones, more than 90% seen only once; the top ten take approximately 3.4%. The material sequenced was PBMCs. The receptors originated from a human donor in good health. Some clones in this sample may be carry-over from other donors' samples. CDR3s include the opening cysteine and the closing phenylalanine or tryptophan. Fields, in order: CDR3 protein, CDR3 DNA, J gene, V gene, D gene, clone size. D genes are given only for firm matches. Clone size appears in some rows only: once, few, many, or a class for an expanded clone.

CDR3 protein: CASSQGFTDTQYF
CDR3 DNA: TGCGCCAGCAGCCAGGGATTCACAGATACGCAGTATTTT
J gene: TRBJ2-3
V gene: TRBV5-1
D gene: .
clone size: .

CDR3 protein: CASSRTSDYNEQFF
CDR3 DNA: TGTGCCAGCAGCCGGACTAGCGATTACAATGAGCAGTTCTTC
J gene: TRBJ2-1
V gene: TRBV6-5
D gene: TRBD2
clone size: large

CDR3 protein: CASSLGPGAGANVLTF
CDR3 DNA: TGTGCCAGCAGCTTAGGTCCAGGGGCCGGGGCCAACGTCCTGACTTTC
J gene: TRBJ2-6
V gene: TRBV7-2
D gene: .
clone size: once

CDR3 protein: CASRPAGANVLTF
CDR3 DNA: TGTGCCAGCAGGCCGGCTGGGGCCAACGTCCTGACTTTC
J gene: TRBJ2-6
V gene: TRBV6-6
D gene: .
clone size: .

CDR3 protein: CASSLDRGSYGYTF
CDR3 DNA: TGTGCCAGCAGCTTAGACAGGGGTAGCTATGGCTACACCTTC
J gene: TRBJ1-2
V gene: TRBV7-2
D gene: TRBD1
clone size: once

CDR3 protein: CASSSTVGNTIYF
CDR3 DNA: TGTGCCAGCAGTTCGACAGTTGGAAACACCATATATTTT
J gene: TRBJ1-3
V gene: TRBV27
D gene: .
clone size: .

CDR3 protein: CASGQGPYEQYF
CDR3 DNA: TGTGCCAGCGGACAGGGTCCCTACGAGCAGTACTTC
J gene: TRBJ2-7
V gene: TRBV6-5
D gene: TRBD1
clone size: .

CDR3 protein: CASSPSQTQYF
CDR3 DNA: TGTGCCAGCAGCCCGTCTCAGACCCAGTACTTC
J gene: TRBJ2-5
V gene: TRBV5-8
D gene: .
clone size: .

CDR3 protein: CASSPGTSALGTQYF
CDR3 DNA: TGTGCCAGCAGCCCAGGGACTAGTGCCCTGGGTACGCAGTATTTT
J gene: TRBJ2-3
V gene: TRBV7-8
D gene: TRBD2
clone size: .

CDR3 protein: CATSREPGGVNTGELFF
CDR3 DNA: TGTGCCACCAGCAGAGAACCAGGGGGCGTTAACACCGGGGAGCTGTTTTTT
J gene: TRBJ2-2
V gene: TRBV15
D gene: TRBD1
clone size: .

CDR3 protein: CASSSTLAYGYTF
CDR3 DNA: TGTGCCAGCAGCTCCACACTAGCCTATGGCTACACCTTC
J gene: TRBJ1-2
V gene: TRBV13
D gene: .
clone size: .

CDR3 protein: CASSFGGALNSGEQFF
CDR3 DNA: TGTGCCAGCAGTTTCGGGGGGGCGTTAAATTCGGGTGAGCAGTTCTTC
J gene: TRBJ2-1
V gene: TRBV7-6
D gene: TRBD2
clone size: .

CDR3 protein: CASANPRELFF
CDR3 DNA: TGTGCCAGTGCTAACCCGCGTGAACTGTTTTTT
J gene: TRBJ1-4
V gene: TRBV6-1
D gene: .
clone size: .

CDR3 protein: CASSQDWPEETQYF
CDR3 DNA: TGCGCCAGCAGCCAAGATTGGCCCGAAGAGACCCAGTACTTC
J gene: TRBJ2-5
V gene: TRBV4-1
D gene: .
clone size: few

CDR3 protein: CASSYGPSYYGYTF
CDR3 DNA: TGTGCCAGCAGTTACGGCCCTTCTTACTATGGCTACACCTTC
J gene: TRBJ1-2
V gene: TRBV6-5
D gene: .
clone size: .

CDR3 protein: CASRTDSYNSPLHF
CDR3 DNA: TGTGCCAGCAGGACGGACAGTTATAATTCACCCCTCCACTTT
J gene: TRBJ1-6
V gene: TRBV2
D gene: .
clone size: .

CDR3 protein: CASMTGGSRNEQFF
CDR3 DNA: TGTGCCAGCATGACAGGGGGCTCGAGGAATGAGCAGTTCTTC
J gene: TRBJ2-1
V gene: TRBV6-1
D gene: TRBD1
clone size: .

CDR3 protein: CASSQDLPSGRGGLETQYF
CDR3 DNA: TGCGCCAGCAGCCAAGATCTCCCTAGCGGGAGAGGAGGGTTAGAGACCCAGTACTTC
J gene: TRBJ2-5
V gene: TRBV4-3
D gene: TRBD2
clone size: .

CDR3 protein: CASSSLREGGYTF
CDR3 DNA: TGTGCCAGCAGCTCCCTAAGAGAGGGTGGCTACACCTTC
J gene: TRBJ1-2
V gene: TRBV7-2
D gene: .
clone size: .

CDR3 protein: CASSGGALANTGELFF
CDR3 DNA: TGTGCCAGCAGCGGAGGGGCTCTTGCGAACACCGGGGAGCTGTTTTTT
J gene: TRBJ2-2
V gene: TRBV7-8
D gene: .
clone size: .

CDR3 protein: CASSQALAIEQFF
CDR3 DNA: TGCGCCAGCAGCCAAGCTCTAGCTATTGAGCAGTTCTTC
J gene: TRBJ2-1
V gene: TRBV4-3
D gene: .
clone size: .

CDR3 protein: CASSNEAYGYTF
CDR3 DNA: TGCGCCAGCAGCAACGAGGCCTATGGCTACACCTTC
J gene: TRBJ1-2
V gene: TRBV5-1
D gene: .
clone size: .

CDR3 protein: CASSSGLAGVSEQFF
CDR3 DNA: TGTGCCAGCAGCTCGGGACTAGCGGGGGTGAGTGAGCAGTTCTTC
J gene: TRBJ2-1
V gene: TRBV7-2
D gene: TRBD2
clone size: .

CDR3 protein: CASGLNYPGETQYF
CDR3 DNA: TGTGCTAGTGGTTTGAACTATCCGGGGGAGACCCAGTACTTC
J gene: TRBJ2-5
V gene: TRBV12-5
D gene: .
clone size: .

CDR3 protein: CASSQAGGNTIYF
CDR3 DNA: TGTGCCAGCAGCCAAGCGGGGGGGAACACCATATATTTT
J gene: TRBJ1-3
V gene: TRBV4-2
D gene: .
clone size: .

CDR3 protein: CASGREGELFF
CDR3 DNA: TGTGCCAGCGGAAGGGAGGGGGAGCTGTTTTTT
J gene: TRBJ2-2
V gene: TRBV7-3
D gene: .
clone size: .

CDR3 protein: CASSYVGQGLNYGYTF
CDR3 DNA: TGTGCCAGCAGTTACGTGGGACAGGGGCTAAACTATGGCTACACCTTC
J gene: TRBJ1-2
V gene: TRBV6-5
D gene: TRBD1
clone size: .

CDR3 protein: CASSYSGTVLGTEAFF
CDR3 DNA: TGTGCCAGCAGTTACTCCGGGACAGTTTTAGGCACTGAAGCTTTCTTT
J gene: TRBJ1-1
V gene: TRBV6-5
D gene: TRBD1
clone size: few

CDR3 protein: CASSWTGAPPDTQYF
CDR3 DNA: TGTGCCAGCAGCTGGACAGGGGCTCCCCCAGATACGCAGTATTTT
J gene: TRBJ2-3
V gene: TRBV7-9
D gene: TRBD1
clone size: .

CDR3 protein: CASSEVASGRDTQYF
CDR3 DNA: TGTGCCAGCAGTGAAGTCGCTAGCGGGAGGGATACGCAGTATTTT
J gene: TRBJ2-3
V gene: TRBV6-1
D gene: TRBD2
clone size: .

CDR3 protein: CASSQDPSGVGRVTQYF
CDR3 DNA: TGCGCCAGCAGCCAAGATCCTAGCGGGGTCGGGCGGGTTACGCAGTATTTT
J gene: TRBJ2-3
V gene: TRBV4-1
D gene: TRBD2
clone size: once